Detailed here is one TCR beta chain. Which antigen it targets is not known. No much larger clone is present one base from it, and per-base qualities are unavailable. The entry originates in a study of T cell clones after liver transplantation (dated by TCRdb to the late 2010s). Study-level background: The samples were obtained from ITN030ST, a randomized trial that attempted immunosuppression withdrawal within 2 years after liver transplantation. Subjects received no induction therapy and standard immunosuppression until randomization at 12-24 months post-transplant. Of the eight recipients, a few were HCV-positive, while the remaining recipients had been transplanted for non-autoimmune, non-viral indications. As an antigen-independent comparator for donor-reactive sequences, third party-reactive TCRbeta sequences were also identified from pre-transplant MLRs. After a pre-transplant mixed lymphocyte reaction, TCRbeta sequencing was used to pinpoint donor-reactive T cell clones, which were subsequently tracked in post-transplant blood. Of the 8 liver transplant recipients making up the studied cohort, 3 were classified as tolerant and 5 as non-tolerant. Tolerance was defined as complete immunosuppression withdrawal for at least one year with no rise in liver enzymes beyond twice the upper limit of normal.

Proliferating CFSE-low cells from the MLR were sequenced to define alloreactive TCRbeta sequences. In the CFSE-MLRs, pre-transplant recipient cells were stimulated either by donor PBMCs, splenocytes or lymph node cells, or by third-party PBMCs. All 8 studied subjects were randomized to withdrawal of immunosuppression. Genomic DNA was isolated with the Qiagen DNeasy Blood and Tissue Kit. High-throughput TCRbeta CDR3 sequencing of frozen genomic DNA was performed by immunoSEQ, including PCR amplification, mapping, bias correction and internal controls. In the authors' own workflow: Only productive rearrangements were retained, and each unique TCRbeta sequence was defined by its CDR3 nucleotide sequence together with its V and J gene. For classification of a sequence as donor-reactive, at least 5-fold expansion in CFSE-low cells relative to unstimulated pre-transplant cells and a frequency of at least 0.01% were required. Minimum frequency thresholds were set for each subject based on the unstimulated sample with the lowest template count, ensuring at least 90% detection power. Jensen-Shannon divergence between the top 1000 TCRbeta sequences after and before transplant was used to measure repertoire turnover. Two-sided Fisher's exact tests were used to test for changes in how often donor-reactive sequences were detected. TCRdb took over this immuneACCESS table, retaining in-frame rearrangements with V and J assigned. Such tables are incomplete; in checked studies, under half of the missing clones stem from an unresolved V gene, and the remainder is unexplained. V, J and clone size are taken as reported in that table, and D and trimming were inferred from the DNA itself. Counted in this sample were thousands of clones; around 33% of them appeared once. Jointly, the top ten make up less than 20% of the sample.

Points the paper makes about the study in general: A significant post-transplant decrease in circulating donor-reactive CD4 TCRbeta sequences was observed in 5 of 8 subjects, irrespective of tolerance or HCV status. Low numbers of available donor cells limited the measurable donor-reactive repertoire in two subjects. When repertoire turnover was accounted for, significantly reduced detection of donor-reactive sequences was found in 7 of 8 subjects for CD4 and in 8 of 8 subjects for CD8. The conclusions were preliminary, being limited by small, heterogeneous patient numbers and by non-standardized post-transplant time points. Donor-reactive sequences decreased more than third party-reactive sequences, which suggests partial antigen-specific deletion that was not related to withdrawal success. Because allograft tissue specimens were not available, migration of donor-reactive T cells into the graft, rather than deletion, may have occurred.

Based on the germline V gene, the CDR1 and CDR2 sequences are MGHRA and YSYEKL. The cysteine opens and the phenylalanine closes a CDR3 of 15 amino acids. Only the CDR3 DNA is retained, 45 bases long and in frame from the first base. V and J are trimmed by 0 bases and 4 bases, and the gene matches miss 3 bases of the junction. This receptor was taken from a human patient who received a liver transplant. It is possible that, after a transplant, some T cells come from the graft donor. The receptor chain draws on TRBV4-1 and TRBJ2-1; the central 7 bases match TRBD2. The source material was CD8+ T cells from cultured PBMCs. The DNA sequence follows: TGCGCCAGCAGCCAAGATTCTAGCGGTTACAATGAGCAGTTCTTC. The translation is CASSQDSSGYNEQFF.